The rows below give T cell receptor beta chains drawn from one sample of a study of early T cells in non-severe SARS-CoV-2 infection. TCRdb reprocessed the 5' RACE reads via MiXCR and lists one record per CDR3 protein. The sample lists about 58,000 distinct CDR3 sequences, 12% occurring once. The sample comprised whole blood. The source of these receptors is an adult who was a healthcare worker with PCR-confirmed SARS-CoV-2 infection or an uninfected control (not recorded which). CDR3s include the opening cysteine and the closing phenylalanine or tryptophan. A D gene is named only where the DNA matches it firmly. A clone size is listed for some rows: how often the clone was seen (once, few, many), or a class if it is expanded.

D	size	V	J	DNA	CDR3
NA	few	TRBV3-1	TRBJ2-5	TGTGCCAGCAGCCCGGGGCCGATCCTCGCAGAGACCCAGTACTTC	CASSPGPILAETQYF
NA	few	TRBV4-2	TRBJ2-5	TGTGCCAGCAGCCAAGTAAATACCGGAGAAGGGGCCCAGTACTTC	CASSQVNTGEGAQYF
NA	few	TRBV27	TRBJ2-3	TGTGCCAGCACCCCCCTTCCGAGCACAGATACGCAGTATTTT	CASTPLPSTDTQYF
NA	few	TRBV30	TRBJ2-7	TGTGCCTGGTCCCGAGAACGACAGGACGACGAGCAGTACTTC	CAWSRERQDDEQYF
NA	many	TRBV7-9	TRBJ1-2	TGTGCCAGCAGCTTAGATACGGATGGCTACACCTTC	CASSLDTDGYTF
NA	NA	TRBV24-1	TRBJ1-2	TGTGCCACCAGTGACGTAAGGGGGAAGGACTATGGCTACACCTTC	CATSDVRGKDYGYTF
TRBD1	many	TRBV7-9	TRBJ1-4	TGTGCCAGCAGCTTAGTTACAGGGGATGAAAAACTGTTTTTT	CASSLVTGDEKLFF
TRBD1	NA	TRBV2	TRBJ1-4	TGTGCCAGCAGTCGACAGGGAGGAGATGAAAAACTGTTTTTT	CASSRQGGDEKLFF
NA	NA	TRBV29-1	TRBJ1-4	TGCAGCGTTCGCGGTGTCAATGAAAAACTGTTTTTT	CSVRGVNEKLFF
NA	NA	TRBV14	TRBJ2-7	TGTGCCAGCAGCGCTAGAAGCTACGAGCAGTACTTC	CASSARSYEQYF
TRBD2	NA	TRBV30	TRBJ2-7	TGTGCCTGGAGGGCCCCGGGACTAGCGGACTACGAGCAGTACTTC	CAWRAPGLADYEQYF
NA	many	TRBV5-1	TRBJ1-1	TGCGCCAGCAGCTTGCGGGTATCTGGTACTGAAGCTTTCTTT	CASSLRVSGTEAFF
NA	many	TRBV11-2	TRBJ2-7	TGTGCCAGCAGCCCAACCTCCGGTCTTCTCGAGCAGTACTTC	CASSPTSGLLEQYF
NA	many	TRBV7-2	TRBJ1-6	TGTGCCAGCAGCTTAGGAGACCCTAATTCACCCCTCCACTTT	CASSLGDPNSPLHF
TRBD1	few	TRBV6-5	TRBJ1-5	TGTGCCACCTCGGGACAGGGACCCCAGCCCCAGCATTTT	CATSGQGPQPQHF